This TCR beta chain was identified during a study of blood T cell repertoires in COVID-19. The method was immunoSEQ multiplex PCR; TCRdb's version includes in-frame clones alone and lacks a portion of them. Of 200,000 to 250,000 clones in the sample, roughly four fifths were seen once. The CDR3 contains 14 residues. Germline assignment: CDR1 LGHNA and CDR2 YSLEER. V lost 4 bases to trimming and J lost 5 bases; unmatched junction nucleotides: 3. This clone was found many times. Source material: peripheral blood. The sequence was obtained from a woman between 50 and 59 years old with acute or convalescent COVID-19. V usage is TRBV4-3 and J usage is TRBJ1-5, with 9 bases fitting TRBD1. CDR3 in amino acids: CASSLRTGDQPQHF. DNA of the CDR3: TGCGCCAGCAGCCTAAGGACAGGGGATCAGCCCCAGCATTTT.